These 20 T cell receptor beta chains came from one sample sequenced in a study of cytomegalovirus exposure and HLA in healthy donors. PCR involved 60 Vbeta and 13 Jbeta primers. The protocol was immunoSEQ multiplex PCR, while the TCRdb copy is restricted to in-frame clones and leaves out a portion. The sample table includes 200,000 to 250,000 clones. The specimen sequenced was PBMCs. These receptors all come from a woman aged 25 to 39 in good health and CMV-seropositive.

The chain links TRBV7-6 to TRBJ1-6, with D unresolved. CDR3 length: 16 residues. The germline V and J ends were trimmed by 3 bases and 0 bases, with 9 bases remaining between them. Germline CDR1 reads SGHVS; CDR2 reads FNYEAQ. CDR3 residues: CASSFGGSSYNSPLHF. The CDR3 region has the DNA TGTGCCAGCAGCTTTGGCGGGAGCTCCTATAATTCACCCCTCCACTTT.

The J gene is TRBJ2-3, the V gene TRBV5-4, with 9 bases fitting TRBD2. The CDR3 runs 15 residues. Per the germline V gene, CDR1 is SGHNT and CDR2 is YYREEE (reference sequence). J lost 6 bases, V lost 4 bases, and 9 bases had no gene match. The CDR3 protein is CASSPSGGIDDTQYF. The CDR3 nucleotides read TGTGCCAGCAGCCCAAGCGGGGGGATTGATGATACGCAGTATTTT.

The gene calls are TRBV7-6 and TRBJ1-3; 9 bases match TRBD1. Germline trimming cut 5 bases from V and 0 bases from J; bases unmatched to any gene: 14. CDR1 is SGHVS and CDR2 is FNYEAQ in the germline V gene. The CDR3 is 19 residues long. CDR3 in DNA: TGTGCCAGCAGCCCGACCCGGGGACAGGGCCCCTACTCTGGAAACACCATATATTTT. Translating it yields CASSPTRGQGPYSGNTIYF.

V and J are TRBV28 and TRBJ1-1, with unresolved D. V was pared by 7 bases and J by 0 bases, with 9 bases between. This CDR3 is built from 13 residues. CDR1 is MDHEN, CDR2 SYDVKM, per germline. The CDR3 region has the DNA TGTGCCAGCAATGGCCTGGTGAACACTGAAGCTTTCTTT. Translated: CASNGLVNTEAFF.

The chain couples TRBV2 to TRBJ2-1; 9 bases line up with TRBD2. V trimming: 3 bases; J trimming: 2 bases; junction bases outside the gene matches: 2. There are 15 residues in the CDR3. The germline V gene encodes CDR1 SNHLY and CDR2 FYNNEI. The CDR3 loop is CASSDQRGAYNEQFF. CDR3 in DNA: TGTGCCAGCAGTGACCAGCGGGGGGCCTACAATGAGCAGTTCTTC.

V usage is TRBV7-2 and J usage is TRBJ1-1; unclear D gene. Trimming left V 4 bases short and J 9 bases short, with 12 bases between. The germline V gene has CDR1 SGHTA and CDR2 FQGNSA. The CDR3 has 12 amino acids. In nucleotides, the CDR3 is TGTGCCAGCAGCTCGGTTGAAATTAAAGCTTTCTTT. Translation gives CASSSVEIKAFF.

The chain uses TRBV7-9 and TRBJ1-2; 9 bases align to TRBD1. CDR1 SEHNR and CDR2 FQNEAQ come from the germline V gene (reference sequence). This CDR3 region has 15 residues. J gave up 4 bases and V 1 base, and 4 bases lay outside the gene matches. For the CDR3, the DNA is TGTGCCAGCAGCTTAGGTATGGGACAGGGCTATGGCTACACCTTC. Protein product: CASSLGMGQGYGYTF.

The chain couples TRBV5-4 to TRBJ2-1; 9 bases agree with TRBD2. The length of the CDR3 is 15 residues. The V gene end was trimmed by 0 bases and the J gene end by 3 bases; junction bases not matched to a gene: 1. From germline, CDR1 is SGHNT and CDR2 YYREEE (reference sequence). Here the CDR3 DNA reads TGTGCCAGCAGCTTGGCTAGCGGGGTCTACAATGAGCAGTTCTTC. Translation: CASSLASGVYNEQFF.

CDR3 region: CASSQESHRSSGNTIYF. CDR3 nucleotide sequence: TGCGCCAGCAGCCAAGAAAGTCATCGGAGCTCTGGAAACACCATATATTTT. The chain uses TRBV4-3 and TRBJ1-3; no clear D gene. Germline CDR1 is LGHNA and CDR2 is YSLEER. V was shortened by 0 bases and J by 0 bases, with 12 bases between the two germline ends. This CDR3 is 17 amino acids long.

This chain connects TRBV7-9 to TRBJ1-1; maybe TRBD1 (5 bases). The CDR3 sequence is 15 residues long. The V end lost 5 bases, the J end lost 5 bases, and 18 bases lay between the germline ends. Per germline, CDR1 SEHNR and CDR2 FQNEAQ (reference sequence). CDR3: CASSRRGGGGTEAFF. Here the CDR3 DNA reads TGTGCCAGCAGCAGACGCGGGGGGGGAGGTACTGAAGCTTTCTTT.

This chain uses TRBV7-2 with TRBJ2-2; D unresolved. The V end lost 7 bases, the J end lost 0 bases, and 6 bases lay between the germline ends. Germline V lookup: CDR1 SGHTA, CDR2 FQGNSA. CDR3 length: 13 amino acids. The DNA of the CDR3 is TGTGCCAGCACCCCTACGAACACCGGGGAGCTGTTTTTT. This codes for CASTPTNTGELFF.

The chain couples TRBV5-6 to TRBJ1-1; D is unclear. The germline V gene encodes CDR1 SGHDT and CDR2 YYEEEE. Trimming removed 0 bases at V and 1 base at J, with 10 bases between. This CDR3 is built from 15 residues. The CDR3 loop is CASSLDLSRNTEAFF. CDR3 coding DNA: TGTGCCAGCAGCTTGGACCTCTCCAGGAACACTGAAGCTTTCTTT.

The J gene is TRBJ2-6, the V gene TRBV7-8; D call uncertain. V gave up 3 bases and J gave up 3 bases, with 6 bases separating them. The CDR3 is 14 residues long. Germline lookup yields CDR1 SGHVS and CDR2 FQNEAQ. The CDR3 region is CASSFGSGANVLTF. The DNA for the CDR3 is TGTGCCAGCAGCTTTGGCAGTGGGGCCAACGTCCTGACTTTC.

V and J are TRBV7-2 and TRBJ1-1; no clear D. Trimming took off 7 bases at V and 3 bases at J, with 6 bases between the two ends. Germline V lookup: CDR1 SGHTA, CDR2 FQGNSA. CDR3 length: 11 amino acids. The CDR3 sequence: CASIPDTEAFF. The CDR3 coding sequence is TGTGCCAGCATCCCAGACACTGAAGCTTTCTTT.

Written as DNA, the CDR3 is TGCAGTGCTAGTCCTGAGCAGTACTTC. Translated: CSASPEQYF. The rearrangement links TRBV20-1 to TRBJ2-7, with D hard to call. The CDR3 is made up of 9 amino acids. The germline V gene has CDR1 DFQATT and CDR2 SNEGSKA (reference sequence). The V end was cut by 3 bases, the J end by 7 bases, with 4 bases between.

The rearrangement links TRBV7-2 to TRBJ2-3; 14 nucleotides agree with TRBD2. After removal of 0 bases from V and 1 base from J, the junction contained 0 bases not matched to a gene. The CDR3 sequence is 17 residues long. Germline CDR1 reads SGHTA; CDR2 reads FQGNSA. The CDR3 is CASSLATSGRGTDTQYF. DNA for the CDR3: TGTGCCAGCAGCTTAGCGACTAGCGGGAGGGGCACAGATACGCAGTATTTT.

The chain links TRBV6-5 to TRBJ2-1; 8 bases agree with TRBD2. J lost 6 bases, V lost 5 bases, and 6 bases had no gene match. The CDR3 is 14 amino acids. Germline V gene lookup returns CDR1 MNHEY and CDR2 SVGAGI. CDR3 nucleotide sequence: TGTGCCAGCAGTGAGAGACTAGCGCTCAATGAGCAGTTCTTC. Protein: CASSERLALNEQFF.

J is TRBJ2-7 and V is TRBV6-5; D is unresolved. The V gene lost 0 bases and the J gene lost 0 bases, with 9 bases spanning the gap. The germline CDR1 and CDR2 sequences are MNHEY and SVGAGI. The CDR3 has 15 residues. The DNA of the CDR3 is TGTGCCAGCAGTTACTCGATCCAGATCTCCTACGAGCAGTACTTC. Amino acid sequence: CASSYSIQISYEQYF.

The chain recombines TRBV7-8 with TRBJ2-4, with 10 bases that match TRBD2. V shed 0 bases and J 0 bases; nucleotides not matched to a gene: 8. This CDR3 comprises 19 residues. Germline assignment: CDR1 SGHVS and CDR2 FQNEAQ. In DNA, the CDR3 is TGTGCCAGCAGCTTAGCGGGGAGGACTAGCGGACTAGCCAAAAACATTCAGTACTTC. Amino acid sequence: CASSLAGRTSGLAKNIQYF.

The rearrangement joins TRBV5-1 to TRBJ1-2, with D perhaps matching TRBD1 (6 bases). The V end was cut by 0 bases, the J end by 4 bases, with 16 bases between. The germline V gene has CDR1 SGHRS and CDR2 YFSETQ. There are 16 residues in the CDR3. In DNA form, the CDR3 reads TGCGCCAGCAGCTTGGCGGGACAAGAGAGAATCTATGGCTACACCTTC. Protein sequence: CASSLAGQERIYGYTF.